What follows is one T cell receptor beta chain and its context. The germline V gene has CDR1 MNHNS and CDR2 SASEGT. The CDR3 sequence is 13 residues long. V gave up 2 bases and J gave up 7 bases, with 12 bases separating them. The record originates from a study of cytomegalovirus exposure and HLA in healthy donors. Libraries were prepared by immunoSEQ multiplex PCR; TCRdb keeps only in-frame clonotypes and omits some of them. The table shows 100,000 to 150,000 clones, with 95% to 96% occurring only once. The sequence derives from a young man in good health and CMV-seronegative. The sample was PBMCs. This rearrangement joins TRBV6-1 to TRBJ2-7; D remains ambiguous. The CDR3 spells CASSESAMREQYF. CDR3 nucleotides: TGTGCCAGCAGTGAATCGGCTATGCGGGAGCAGTACTTC.